The sample holds one count of the clone carrying this T cell receptor beta chain. This specimen comes from a study of blood T cell repertoires in COVID-19. For the study at large: Whether acute or convalescent, the COVID-19 samples came from the United States, Italy and Spain.

V gave up 4 bases and J gave up 5 bases; unmatched junction bases: 8. The CDR3 consists of 17 residues. CDR1 is SGHAT, CDR2 FQNNGV, per germline. In the source study's methods: Estimation of nucleated cell counts relied on the amplification of reference gene primers. Generated by immunoSEQ multiplex PCR, the TCRdb table keeps only in-frame clones and is missing some. Clone size and the V and J calls come from that table; the DNA yielded D and trimming. The data show some 360,000 clones, around nine tenths seen once. Seattle patients were enrolled during active infection and followed longitudinally. The gene calls are TRBV11-2 and TRBJ2-3; the match to TRBD2 covers 14 bases. The receptor was isolated from a woman aged 60-70 years with COVID-19, enrolled during active disease. Sequenced: peripheral blood. The CDR3 here is CASSSDGTSGGVDTQYF. CDR3 DNA: TGTGCCAGCAGCTCGGATGGGACTAGCGGGGGTGTAGATACGCAGTATTTT. The full variable domain, completed using reference TRBV11-2 and TRBJ2-3, is EAGVAQSPRYKIIEKRQSVAFWCNPISGHATLYWYQQILGQGPKLLIQFQNNGVVDDSQLPKDRFSAERLKGVDSTLKIQPAKLEDSAVYLCASSSDGTSGGVDTQYFGPGTRLTVL.